The clone carrying this TCR beta chain was counted only a few times. TCRdb passed the 5' RACE reads through MiXCR, listing each CDR3 protein once. The table records about 120,000 distinct CDR3 sequences, less than 15% of them present only once. V trimming: 6 bases; J trimming: 6 bases; junction bases outside the gene matches: 6. The CDR3 is made up of 14 amino acids. Germline CDR1 and CDR2: KGHDR and SFDVKD. Time point of the sample: blood at routine non-recurrence follow-up after resection. Without sorting, whole RNA was sequenced from tumor, nontumor lung or frozen PBMC. The data are from a study of spatial heterogeneity in lung cancer.

Sample: PBMCs, taken at follow-up. V gene TRBV24-1 combines with J gene TRBJ1-1, with TRBD1 matching 10 bases. The receptor's source is a male donor with early-stage non-small cell lung cancer. This CDR3 reads CATSQGQGLAEAFF. The DNA of the CDR3 is TGTGCCACCAGTCAGGGACAGGGGCTGGCTGAAGCTTTCTTT.